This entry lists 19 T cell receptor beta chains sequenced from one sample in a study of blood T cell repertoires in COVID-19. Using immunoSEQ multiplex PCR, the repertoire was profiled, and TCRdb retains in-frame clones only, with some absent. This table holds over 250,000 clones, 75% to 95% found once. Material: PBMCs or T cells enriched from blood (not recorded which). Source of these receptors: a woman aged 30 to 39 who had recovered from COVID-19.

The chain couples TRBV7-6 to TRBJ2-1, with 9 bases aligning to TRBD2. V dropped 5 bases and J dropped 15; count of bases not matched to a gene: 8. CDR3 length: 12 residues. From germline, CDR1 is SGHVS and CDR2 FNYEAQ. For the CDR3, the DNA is TGTGCCAGCAGCGCGATCGCGGGAGGGAGGTTCTTC. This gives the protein CASSAIAGGRFF.

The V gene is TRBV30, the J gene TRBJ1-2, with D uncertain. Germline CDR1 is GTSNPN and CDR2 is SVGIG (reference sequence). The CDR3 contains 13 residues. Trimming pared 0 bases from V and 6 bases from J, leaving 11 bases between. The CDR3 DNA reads TGTGCCTGGAGTGTACTAGGGTACGATGGCTACACCTTC. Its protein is CAWSVLGYDGYTF.

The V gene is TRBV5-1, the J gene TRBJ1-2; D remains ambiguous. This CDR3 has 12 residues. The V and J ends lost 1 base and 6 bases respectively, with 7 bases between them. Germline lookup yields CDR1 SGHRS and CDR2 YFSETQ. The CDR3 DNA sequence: TGCGCCAGCAGCTTGTCGTTCGATGGCTACACCTTC. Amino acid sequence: CASSLSFDGYTF.

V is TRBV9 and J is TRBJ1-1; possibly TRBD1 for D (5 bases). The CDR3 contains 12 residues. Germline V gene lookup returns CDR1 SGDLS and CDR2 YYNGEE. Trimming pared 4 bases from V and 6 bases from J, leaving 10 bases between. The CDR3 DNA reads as TGTGCCAGCAGCTCTGACAGACCTGAAGCTTTCTTT. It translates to CASSSDRPEAFF.

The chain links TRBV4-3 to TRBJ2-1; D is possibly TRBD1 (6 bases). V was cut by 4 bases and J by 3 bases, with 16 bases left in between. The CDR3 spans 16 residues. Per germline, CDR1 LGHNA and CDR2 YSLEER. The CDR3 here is CASSPGVPWGYNEQFF. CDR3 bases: TGCGCCAGCAGCCCAGGGGTTCCCTGGGGCTACAATGAGCAGTTCTTC.

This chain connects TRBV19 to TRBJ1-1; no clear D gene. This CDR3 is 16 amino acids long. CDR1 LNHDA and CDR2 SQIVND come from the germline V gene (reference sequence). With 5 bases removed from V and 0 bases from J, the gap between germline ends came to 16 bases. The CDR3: CASSPLPPDMNTEAFF. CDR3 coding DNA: TGTGCCAGTAGTCCTCTTCCGCCAGACATGAACACTGAAGCTTTCTTT.

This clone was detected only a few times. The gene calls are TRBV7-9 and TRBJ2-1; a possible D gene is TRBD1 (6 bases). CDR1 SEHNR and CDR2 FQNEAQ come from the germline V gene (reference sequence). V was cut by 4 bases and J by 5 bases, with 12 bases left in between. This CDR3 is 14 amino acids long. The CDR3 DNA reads TGTGCCAGCAGCTCATATACAGGGAACAATGAGCAGTTCTTC. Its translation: CASSSYTGNNEQFF.

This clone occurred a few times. The CDR3 bases are TGTGCCAGCAGCGTAGGGGAGGGGGAACAGCCCCAGCATTTT. Its protein product is CASSVGEGEQPQHF. The chain has TRBV9 and TRBJ1-5, with D perhaps TRBD1 (6 bases). CDR3 length equals 14 residues. Germline lookup yields CDR1 SGDLS and CDR2 YYNGEE. With 0 bases removed from V and 7 bases from J, the gap between germline ends came to 11 bases.

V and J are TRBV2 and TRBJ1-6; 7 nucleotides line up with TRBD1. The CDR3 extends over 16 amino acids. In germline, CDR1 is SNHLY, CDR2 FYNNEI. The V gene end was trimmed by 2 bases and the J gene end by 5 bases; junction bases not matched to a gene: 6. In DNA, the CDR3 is TGTGCCAGCAGTGAAAGGGTGGGACAGAATAATTCACCCCTCCACTTT. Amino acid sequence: CASSERVGQNNSPLHF.

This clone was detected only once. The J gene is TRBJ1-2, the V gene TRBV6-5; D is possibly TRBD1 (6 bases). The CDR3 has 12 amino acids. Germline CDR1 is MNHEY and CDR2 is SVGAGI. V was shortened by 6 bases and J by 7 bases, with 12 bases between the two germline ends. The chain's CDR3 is CASRQGVGGYTF. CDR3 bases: TGTGCCAGCAGACAGGGAGTCGGTGGCTACACCTTC.

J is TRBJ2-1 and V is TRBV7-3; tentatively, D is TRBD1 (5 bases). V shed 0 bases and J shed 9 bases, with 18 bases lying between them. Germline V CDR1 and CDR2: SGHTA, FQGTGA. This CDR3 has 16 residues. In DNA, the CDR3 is TGTGCCAGCAGCTTAACCCCCAGCGTAGAAGGGGTTGAGCAGTTCTTC. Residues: CASSLTPSVEGVEQFF.

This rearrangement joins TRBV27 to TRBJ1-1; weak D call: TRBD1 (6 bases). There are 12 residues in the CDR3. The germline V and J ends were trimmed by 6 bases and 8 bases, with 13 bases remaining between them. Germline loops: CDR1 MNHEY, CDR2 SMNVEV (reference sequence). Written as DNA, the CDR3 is TGTGCCAGCAGCAGGACAGCACAAGAAGCTTTCTTT. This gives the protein CASSRTAQEAFF.

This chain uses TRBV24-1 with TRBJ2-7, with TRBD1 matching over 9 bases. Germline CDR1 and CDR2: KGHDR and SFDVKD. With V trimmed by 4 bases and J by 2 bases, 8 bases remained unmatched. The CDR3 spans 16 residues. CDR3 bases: TGTGCCACCAGTGACCCTGGGACAGGGAAAACCTACGAGCAGTACTTC. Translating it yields CATSDPGTGKTYEQYF.

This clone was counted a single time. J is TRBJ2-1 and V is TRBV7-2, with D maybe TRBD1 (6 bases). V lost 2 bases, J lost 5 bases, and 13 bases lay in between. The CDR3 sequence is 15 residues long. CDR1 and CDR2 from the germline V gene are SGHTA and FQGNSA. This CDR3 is CASSLQQGSHNEQFF. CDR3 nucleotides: TGTGCCAGCAGCTTACAACAGGGATCCCACAATGAGCAGTTCTTC.

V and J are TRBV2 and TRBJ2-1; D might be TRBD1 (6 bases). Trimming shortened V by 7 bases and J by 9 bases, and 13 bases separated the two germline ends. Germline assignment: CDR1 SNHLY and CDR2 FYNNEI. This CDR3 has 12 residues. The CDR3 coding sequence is TGTGCCAGCAATTTACAGGGTTCTGAGCAGTTCTTC. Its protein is CASNLQGSEQFF.

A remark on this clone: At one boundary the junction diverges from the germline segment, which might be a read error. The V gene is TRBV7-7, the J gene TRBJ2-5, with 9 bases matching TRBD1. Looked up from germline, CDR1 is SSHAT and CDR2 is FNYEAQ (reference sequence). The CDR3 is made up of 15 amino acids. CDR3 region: CASSVNGQGQETQYF. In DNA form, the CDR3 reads TGTGCTAGCAGCGTCAATGGACAGGGGCAAGAGACCCAGTACTTC.

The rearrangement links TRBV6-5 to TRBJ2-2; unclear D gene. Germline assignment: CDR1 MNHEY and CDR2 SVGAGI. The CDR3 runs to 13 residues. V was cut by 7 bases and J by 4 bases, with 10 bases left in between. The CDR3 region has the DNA TGTGCCAGCACCACAAGTCTCACCGGGGAGCTGTTTTTT. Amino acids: CASTTSLTGELFF.

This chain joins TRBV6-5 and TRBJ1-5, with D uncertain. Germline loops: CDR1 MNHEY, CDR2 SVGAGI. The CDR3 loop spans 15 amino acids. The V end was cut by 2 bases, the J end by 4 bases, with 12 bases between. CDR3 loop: CASSYTGNKNQPQHF. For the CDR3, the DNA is TGTGCCAGCAGTTACACGGGGAATAAAAATCAGCCCCAGCATTTT.

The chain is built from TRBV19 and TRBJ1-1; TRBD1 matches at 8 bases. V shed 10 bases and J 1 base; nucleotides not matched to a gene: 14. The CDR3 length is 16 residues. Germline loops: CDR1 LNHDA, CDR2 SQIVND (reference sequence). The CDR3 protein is CATHWGQGAENTEAFF. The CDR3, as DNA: TGTGCCACCCATTGGGGGCAGGGGGCGGAGAACACTGAAGCTTTCTTT.